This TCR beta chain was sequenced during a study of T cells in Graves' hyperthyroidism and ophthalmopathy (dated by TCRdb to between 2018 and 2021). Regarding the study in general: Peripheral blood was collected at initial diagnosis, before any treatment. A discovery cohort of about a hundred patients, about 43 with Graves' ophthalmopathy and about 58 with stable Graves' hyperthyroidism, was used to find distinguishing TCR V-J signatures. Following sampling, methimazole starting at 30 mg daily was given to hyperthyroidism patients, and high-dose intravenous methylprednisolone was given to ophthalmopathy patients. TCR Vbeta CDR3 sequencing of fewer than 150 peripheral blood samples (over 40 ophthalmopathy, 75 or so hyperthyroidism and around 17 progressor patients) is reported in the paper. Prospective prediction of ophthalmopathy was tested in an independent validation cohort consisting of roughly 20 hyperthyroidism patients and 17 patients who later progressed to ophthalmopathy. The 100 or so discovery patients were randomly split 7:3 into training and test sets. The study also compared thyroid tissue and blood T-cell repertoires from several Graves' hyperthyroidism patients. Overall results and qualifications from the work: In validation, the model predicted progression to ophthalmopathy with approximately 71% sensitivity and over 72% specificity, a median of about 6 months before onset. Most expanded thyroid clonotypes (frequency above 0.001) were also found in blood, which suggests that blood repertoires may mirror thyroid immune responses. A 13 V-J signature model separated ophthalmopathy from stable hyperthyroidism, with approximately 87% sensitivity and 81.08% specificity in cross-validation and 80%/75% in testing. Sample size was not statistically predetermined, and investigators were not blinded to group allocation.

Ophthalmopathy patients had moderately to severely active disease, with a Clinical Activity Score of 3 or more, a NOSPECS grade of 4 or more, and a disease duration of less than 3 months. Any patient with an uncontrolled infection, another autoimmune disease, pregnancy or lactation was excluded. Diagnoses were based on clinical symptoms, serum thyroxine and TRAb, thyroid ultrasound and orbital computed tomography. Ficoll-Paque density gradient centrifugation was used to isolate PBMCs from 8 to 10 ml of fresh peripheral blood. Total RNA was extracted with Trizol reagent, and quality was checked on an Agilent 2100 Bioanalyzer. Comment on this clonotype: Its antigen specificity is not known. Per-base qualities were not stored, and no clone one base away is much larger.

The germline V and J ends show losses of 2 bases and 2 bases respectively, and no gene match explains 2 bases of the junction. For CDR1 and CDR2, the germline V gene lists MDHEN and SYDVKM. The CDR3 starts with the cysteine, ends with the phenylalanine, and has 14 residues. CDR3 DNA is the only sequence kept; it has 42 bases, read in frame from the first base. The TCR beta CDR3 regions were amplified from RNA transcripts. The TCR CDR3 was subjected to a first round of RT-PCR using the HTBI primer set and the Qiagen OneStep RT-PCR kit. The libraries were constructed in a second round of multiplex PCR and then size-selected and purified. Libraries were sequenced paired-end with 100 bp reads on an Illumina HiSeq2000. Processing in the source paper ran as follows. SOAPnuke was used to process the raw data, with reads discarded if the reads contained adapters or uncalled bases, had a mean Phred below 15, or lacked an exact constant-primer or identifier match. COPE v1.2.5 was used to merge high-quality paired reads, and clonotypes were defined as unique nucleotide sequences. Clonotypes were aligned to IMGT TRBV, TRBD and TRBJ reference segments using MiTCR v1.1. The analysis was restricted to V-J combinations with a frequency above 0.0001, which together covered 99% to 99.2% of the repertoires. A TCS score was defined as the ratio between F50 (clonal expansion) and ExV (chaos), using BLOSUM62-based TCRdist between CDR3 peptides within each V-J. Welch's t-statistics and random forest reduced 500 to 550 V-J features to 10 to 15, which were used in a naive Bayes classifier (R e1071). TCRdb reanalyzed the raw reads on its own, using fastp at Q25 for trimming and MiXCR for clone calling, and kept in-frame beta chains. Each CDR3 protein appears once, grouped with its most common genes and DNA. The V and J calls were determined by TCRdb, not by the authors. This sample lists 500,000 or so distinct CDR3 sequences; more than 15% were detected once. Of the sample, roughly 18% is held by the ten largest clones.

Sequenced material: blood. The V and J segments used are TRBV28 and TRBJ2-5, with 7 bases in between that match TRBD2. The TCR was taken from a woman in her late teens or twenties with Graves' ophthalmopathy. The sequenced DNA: TGTGCCAGCAGTTTACCCGGGGGGCAAGAGACCCAGTACTTC. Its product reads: CASSLPGGQETQYF. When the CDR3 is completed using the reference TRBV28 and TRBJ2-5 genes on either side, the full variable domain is DVKVTQSSRYLVKRTGEKVFLECVQDMDHENMFWYRQDPGLGLRLIYFSYDVKMKEKGDIPEGYSVSREKKERFSLILESASTNQTSMYLCASSLPGGQETQYFGPGTRLLVL.